What follows are 19 T cell receptor beta chains derived from one specimen sequenced in a study of early T cells in non-severe SARS-CoV-2 infection. One entry per CDR3 protein, called by TCRdb with MiXCR from the 5' RACE reads. In the table there are fewer than 20,000 distinct CDR3 sequences, over 5% of which are singletons. The sample consisted of whole blood. All receptors come from an adult who was a healthcare worker with PCR-confirmed SARS-CoV-2 infection or an uninfected control (not recorded which).

This clonotype is labeled as medium-sized. CDR3 protein: CAWRGRGREKLFF. CDR3 DNA sequence: TGTGCCTGGAGGGGACGGGGTCGGGAAAAACTGTTTTTT. The rearrangement links TRBV30 to TRBJ1-4, with D maybe TRBD1 (5 bases). Germline V gene sequence: CDR1 GTSNPN, CDR2 SVGIG (reference sequence). V was shortened by 3 bases and J by 8 bases, with 13 bases between the two germline ends. The CDR3 length is 13 residues.

This clonotype was counted only a few times. Just one base apart from a much larger clone, this may be a read error. V and J are TRBV28 and TRBJ1-5; 8 nucleotides line up with TRBD1. Germline V gives CDR1 MDHEN, CDR2 SYDVKM. The CDR3 is 16 residues long. CDR3 region: CACSLSGGAPNQPQHF. Here the CDR3 DNA reads TGTGCCTGCAGTTTATCAGGGGGCGCCCCCAATCAGCCCCAGCATTTT.

This clonotype was observed a few times. The chain joins TRBV30 to TRBJ2-6; 7 positions match TRBD1. This CDR3 region has 14 residues. J gave up 0 bases and V 5 bases, and 1 base lay outside the gene matches. The V gene's germline CDR1 is GTSNPN and CDR2 SVGIG (reference sequence). The CDR3 here is CAWQGDSGANVLTF. CDR3 coding DNA: TGTGCCTGGCAGGGGGACTCTGGGGCCAACGTCCTGACTTTC.

This clonotype was seen ten or more times. This rearrangement joins TRBV3-1 to TRBJ2-4; D is ambiguous. V lost 1 base, J lost 5 bases, and 12 bases lay in between. In germline, CDR1 is LGHDT, CDR2 YNNKEL (reference sequence). The CDR3 is 15 residues long. The CDR3 nucleotides read TGTGCCAGCAGCCAAGCGGGTATCTCGGAAAACATTCAGTACTTC. This codes for CASSQAGISENIQYF.

This clonotype was seen only a few times. The V and J genes are TRBV4-1 and TRBJ2-7; perhaps TRBD1 as D (5 bases). The germline gives CDR1 MGHRA, CDR2 YSYEKL. CDR3 length: 13 amino acids. The V end lost 5 bases, the J end lost 3 bases, and 11 bases lay between the germline ends. DNA of the CDR3: TGCGCCAGCAGCACAGGATTCTTCTACGAGCAGTACTTC. Amino acids: CASSTGFFYEQYF.

As concerns this clonotype: This clone may be a read error of a much larger clone one base away. The CDR3 loop is CAISGGQINSPLHF. DNA of the CDR3: TGTGCCATCAGTGGGGGACAGATAAATTCACCCCTCCACTTT. The chain carries TRBV10-3 and TRBJ1-6; 7 nucleotides match TRBD1. CDR1 and CDR2 from the germline V gene are ENHRY and SYGVKD. Trimming cost V 4 bases and J 7 bases; bases outside gene matches: 4. The CDR3 loop spans 14 amino acids.

This clonotype was recorded at least ten times. The rearrangement joins TRBV7-9 to TRBJ2-1; no clear D gene. This CDR3 region has 14 residues. Trimming stripped 1 base from V and 8 bases from J, with 12 bases between. Germline V gene lookup returns CDR1 SEHNR and CDR2 FQNEAQ (reference sequence). The CDR3 protein is CASSLDSVPYEQFF. CDR3 nucleotide sequence: TGTGCCAGCAGCTTAGATTCCGTACCCTATGAGCAGTTCTTC. Full variable domain (rest looked up from reference TRBV7-9 and TRBJ2-1): DTGVSQNPRHKITKRGQNVTFRCDPISEHNRLYWYRQTLGQGPEFLTYFQNEAQLEKSRLLSDRFSAERPKGSFSTLEIQRTEQGDSAMYLCASSLDSVPYEQFFGPGTRLTVL.

This clonotype has at least ten counts. V usage is TRBV4-1 and J usage is TRBJ1-2; D is unresolved. V shed 2 bases and J shed 10 bases, with 26 bases lying between them. CDR1 and CDR2 from the germline V gene are MGHRA and YSYEKL. The CDR3 runs 17 residues. CDR3 DNA sequence: TGCGCCAGCAGCCAACCCGTGGCGGTCAGTTTTAGGGTTGTCTACACCTTC. Its protein is CASSQPVAVSFRVVYTF.

This clonotype was seen many times. The genes are TRBV10-1 and TRBJ2-7; TRBD1 agrees at 7 bases. V was clipped by 9 bases and J by 1 base; unmatched bases: 9. The CDR3 loop spans 14 amino acids. Germline assignment: CDR1 WNHNN and CDR2 SYGVQD (reference sequence). CDR3 DNA sequence: TGCGCCAGACCGACAGGGTCGGGTTCCTACGAGCAGTACTTC. Amino acid sequence: CARPTGSGSYEQYF.

This clonotype was observed a handful of times. CDR3 bases: TGTGCCAGCAGTAGCCGGAGGCGGGAGTCAGATACGCAGTATTTT. As protein: CASSSRRRESDTQYF. The rearrangement uses TRBV12-3 or TRBV12-4 and TRBJ2-3, with 7 bases fitting TRBD2. After removal of 5 bases from V and 4 bases from J, the junction contained 9 bases not matched to a gene. This CDR3 contains 15 residues.

This clonotype was found many times. The gene calls are TRBV20-1 and TRBJ2-4; 10 positions agree with TRBD2. Germline lookup yields CDR1 DFQATT and CDR2 SNEGSKA (reference sequence). The CDR3 is 15 amino acids. Trimming removed 0 bases from V and 1 base from J; junction bases left unmatched: 0. In DNA, the CDR3 is TGCAGTGCTAGAGATAGCGGGAGGGCCAAAAACATTCAGTACTTC. Protein: CSARDSGRAKNIQYF.

This clonotype was seen a handful of times. The J gene is TRBJ2-1, the V gene TRBV18; no firm D call. The V end lost 6 bases, the J end lost 7 bases, and 16 bases lay between the germline ends. This CDR3 has 14 amino acids. Looked up from germline, CDR1 is KGHSH and CDR2 is LQKENI. CDR3 protein: CASSPTVPTNEQFF. CDR3 in DNA: TGTGCCAGCTCCCCTACCGTCCCCACTAATGAGCAGTTCTTC.

This clonotype has at least ten counts. J is TRBJ1-1 and V is TRBV20-1, with TRBD1 as a possible D gene (6 bases). The CDR3 loop spans 14 amino acids. Trimming pared 0 bases from V and 1 base from J, leaving 9 bases between. CDR1 DFQATT and CDR2 SNEGSKA come from the germline V gene (reference sequence). This CDR3 is CSARDLRGNTEAFF. The CDR3 coding sequence is TGCAGTGCTAGAGATCTCAGGGGGAACACTGAAGCTTTCTTT.

This clonotype was recorded many times. This chain links TRBV7-6 with TRBJ2-7, with D possibly being TRBD1 (5 bases). Per the germline V gene, CDR1 is SGHVS and CDR2 is FNYEAQ. V was clipped by 2 bases and J by 3 bases, with 8 bases between them. The CDR3 contains 13 residues. The CDR3 coding sequence is TGTGCCAGCAGCTTACTCAGGGACTACGAGCAGTACTTC. Residues: CASSLLRDYEQYF. Filled out from reference TRBV7-6 and TRBJ2-7, the complete variable domain reads GAGVSQSPRYKVTKRGQDVALRCDPISGHVSLYWYRQALGQGPEFLTYFNYEAQQDKSGLPNDRFSAERPEGSISTLTIQRTEQRDSAMYRCASSLLRDYEQYFGPGTRLTVT.

This clonotype was found many times. The rearrangement links TRBV20-1 to TRBJ2-3, with 8 nucleotides matching TRBD2. Germline values: CDR1 DFQATT, CDR2 SNEGSKA (reference sequence). The CDR3 covers 13 residues. DNA for the CDR3: TGCACCGGAAGCGGGAGAGGCTCAGATACGCAGTATTTT. Protein product: CTGSGRGSDTQYF.

As concerns this clonotype: A single base separates this from a much larger clone, so it may be a read error. This sequence joins TRBV2 and TRBJ1-5, with D perhaps TRBD1 (6 bases). Germline-derived CDR1 and CDR2 are SNHLY and FYNNEI. The CDR3 consists of 15 residues. The CDR3 sequence is CARSGTGSIFQPQHF. DNA for the CDR3: TGTGCCAGAAGTGGAACAGGGAGTATCTTTCAGCCCCAGCATTTT.

This clonotype is deemed medium-sized. The chain recombines TRBV12-3 or TRBV12-4 with TRBJ1-6; no firm D call. The CDR3 runs to 13 residues. V was trimmed by 2 bases and J by 10 bases, leaving 9 bases between them. The CDR3 DNA is TGTGCCAGCAGTTTAAAGAATCAGTCACCCCTCCACTTT. Amino acid sequence: CASSLKNQSPLHF.

This chain links TRBV10-2 with TRBJ2-3, with D hard to call. V was shortened by 0 bases and J by 6 bases, with 7 bases between the two germline ends. CDR1 is WSHSY and CDR2 is SAAADI in the germline V gene. This CDR3 is 13 amino acids long. The CDR3 sequence is CASSESVADTQYF. The DNA of the CDR3 is TGCGCCAGCAGTGAGTCCGTCGCGGATACGCAGTATTTT.

This clonotype was observed many times. The V call is TRBV5-1, the J call TRBJ2-1; D unresolved. This CDR3 has 16 amino acids. Germline V lookup: CDR1 SGHRS, CDR2 YFSETQ. V lost 6 bases and J 0 bases, leaving 16 bases between the germline ends. The CDR3 nucleotides are TGCGCCAGCAAGGTGTCGACGTCCAGCTCCTACAATGAGCAGTTCTTC. Residues: CASKVSTSSSYNEQFF. The whole variable domain, filled in from reference TRBV5-1 and TRBJ2-1, reads KAGVTQTPRYLIKTRGQQVTLSCSPISGHRSVSWYQQTPGQGLQFLFEYFSETQRNKGNFPGRFSGRQFSNSRSEMNVSTLELGDSALYLCASKVSTSSSYNEQFFGPGTRLTVL.